What follows describes a single T cell receptor (beta chain). The antigen is undetermined. The germline CDR1 and CDR2 sequences are SQVTM and ANQGSEA. With V trimmed by 7 bases and J by 2 bases, 15 bases remained unmatched. The CDR3 sequence is 16 residues long. The data were obtained in a study of T cell responses to AZD1222 COVID-19 vaccine. Only in-frame clones appear in the TCRdb table, and some are missing; sequencing was by immunoSEQ multiplex PCR. The sample shows 130,000 or so clones, around 89% of them seen only once. Whole-study findings and limits: White British people made up most donors, females outnumbered males, and clonal diversity was possibly underestimated. Reportedly, nearly half of unique spike TCRs recognized epitopes outside B.1.351/B.1.1.7 mutations.

The rearrangement uses TRBV29-1 and TRBJ2-7, with 9 bases lining up with TRBD1. The receptor was isolated from an adult in good health. The material sequenced was peripheral blood, taken on day 0 of MenACWY control vaccination. CDR3 sequence reads: CSALGVNRGHPYEQYF. The CDR3 DNA is TGCAGCGCACTAGGAGTGAACAGGGGGCATCCCTACGAGCAGTACTTC.